This T cell receptor beta chain was sequenced in a study of cytomegalovirus exposure and HLA in healthy donors. The ends were cut back, 6 bases at V and 4 bases at J, with 10 bases in the middle. Germline assignment: CDR1 LNHDA and CDR2 SQIVND (reference sequence). The CDR3 extends over 13 amino acids. Primers: 60 Vbeta forward and 13 Jbeta reverse. Method: immunoSEQ multiplex PCR; TCRdb's copy keeps in-frame clones and lacks some. Found here are around 35,000 clones, roughly 81% of them singletons; the top ten hold about 9.3%. This sequence originates from a woman in her thirties or forties in good health and CMV-seronegative. The rearrangement joins TRBV19 to TRBJ1-5; tentatively, D is TRBD1 (5 bases). The material sequenced was PBMCs. The CDR3, as DNA: TGTGCCAGTAGCGGACAATTGAATCAGCCCCAGCATTTT. As protein: CASSGQLNQPQHF.